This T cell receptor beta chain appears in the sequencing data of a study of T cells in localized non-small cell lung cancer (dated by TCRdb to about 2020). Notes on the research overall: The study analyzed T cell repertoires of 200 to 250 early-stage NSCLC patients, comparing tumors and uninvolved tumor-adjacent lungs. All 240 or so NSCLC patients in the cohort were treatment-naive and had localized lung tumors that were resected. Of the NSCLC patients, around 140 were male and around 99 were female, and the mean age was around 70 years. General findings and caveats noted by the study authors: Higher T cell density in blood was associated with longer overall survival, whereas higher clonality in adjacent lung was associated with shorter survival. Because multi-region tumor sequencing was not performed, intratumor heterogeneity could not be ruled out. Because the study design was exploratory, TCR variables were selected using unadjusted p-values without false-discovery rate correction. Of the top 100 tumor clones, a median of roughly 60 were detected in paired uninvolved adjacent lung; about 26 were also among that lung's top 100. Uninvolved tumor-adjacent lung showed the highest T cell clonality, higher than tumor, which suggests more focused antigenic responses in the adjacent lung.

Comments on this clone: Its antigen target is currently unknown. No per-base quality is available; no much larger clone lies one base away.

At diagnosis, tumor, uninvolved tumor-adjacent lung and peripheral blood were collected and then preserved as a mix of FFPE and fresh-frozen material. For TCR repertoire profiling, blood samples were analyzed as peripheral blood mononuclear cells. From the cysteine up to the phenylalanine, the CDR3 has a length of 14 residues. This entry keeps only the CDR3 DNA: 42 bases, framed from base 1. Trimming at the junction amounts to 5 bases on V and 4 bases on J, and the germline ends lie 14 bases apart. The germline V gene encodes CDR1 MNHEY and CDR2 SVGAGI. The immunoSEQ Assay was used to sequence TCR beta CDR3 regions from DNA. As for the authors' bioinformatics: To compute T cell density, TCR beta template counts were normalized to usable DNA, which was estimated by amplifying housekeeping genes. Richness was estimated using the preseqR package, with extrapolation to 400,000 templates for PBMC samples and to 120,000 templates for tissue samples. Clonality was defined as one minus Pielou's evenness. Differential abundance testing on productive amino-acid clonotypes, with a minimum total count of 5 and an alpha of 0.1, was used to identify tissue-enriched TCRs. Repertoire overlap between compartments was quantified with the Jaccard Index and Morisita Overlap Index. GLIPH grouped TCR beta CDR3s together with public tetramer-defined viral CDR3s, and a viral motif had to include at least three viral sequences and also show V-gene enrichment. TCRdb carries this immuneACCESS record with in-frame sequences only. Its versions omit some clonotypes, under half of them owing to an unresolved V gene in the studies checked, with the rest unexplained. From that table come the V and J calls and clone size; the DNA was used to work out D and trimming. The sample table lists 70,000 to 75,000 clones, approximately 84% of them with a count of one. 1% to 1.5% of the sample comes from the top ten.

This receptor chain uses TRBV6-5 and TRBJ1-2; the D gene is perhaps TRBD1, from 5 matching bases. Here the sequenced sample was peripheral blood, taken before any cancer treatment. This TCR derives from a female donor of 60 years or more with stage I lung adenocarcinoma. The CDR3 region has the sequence CASSRFGTAYGYTF. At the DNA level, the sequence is TGTGCCAGCAGTCGATTCGGGACGGCCTATGGCTACACCTTC.